The 6 T cell receptor beta chains below come from one sample, sequenced in a study of control samples from healthy donors and cancer patients. Only in-frame clones appear in the TCRdb table, and some are missing; sequencing was by immunoSEQ multiplex PCR. This table holds 95,000 to 100,000 clones, about 89% found once. Material: blood. The source is a man aged 30-40 years in good health.

The V and J genes are TRBV9 and TRBJ2-1; D unresolved. V was trimmed by 0 bases and J by 4 bases, leaving 17 bases between them. Germline loops: CDR1 SGDLS, CDR2 YYNGEE. This CDR3 is 17 amino acids long. The CDR3 region is CASSVATFGFGYNEQFF. CDR3 DNA sequence: TGTGCCAGCAGCGTAGCTACTTTTGGGTTCGGGTACAATGAGCAGTTCTTC.

J is TRBJ2-5 and V is TRBV15; 11 bases agree with TRBD1. V lost 5 bases and J lost 7; bases outside the gene matches: 6. This CDR3 comprises 14 residues. Germline V gene sequence: CDR1 LNHNV, CDR2 YYDKDF (reference sequence). In nucleotides, the CDR3 is TGTGCCACCAGCTCCCGGACAGGGGGCGGGACCCAGTACTTC. Its translation: CATSSRTGGGTQYF.

The gene calls are TRBV15 and TRBJ1-5; D remains ambiguous. The V end lost 8 bases, the J end lost 0 bases, and 11 bases lay between the germline ends. The CDR3 has 14 residues. CDR1 is LNHNV, CDR2 YYDKDF, per germline (reference sequence). The CDR3 coding sequence is TGTGCCACCCTACCCTTTTATAGCAATCAGCCCCAGCATTTT. It is translated as CATLPFYSNQPQHF.

This clone was seen only once. The chain carries TRBV6-4 and TRBJ2-1; maybe TRBD1 (6 bases). Trimming shortened V by 6 bases and J by 3 bases, and 15 bases separated the two germline ends. Looked up from germline, CDR1 is MRHNA and CDR2 is SNTAGT. CDR3 length: 15 amino acids. The CDR3 region is CASSPNADSYNEQFF. CDR3 DNA sequence: TGTGCCAGCAGCCCCAATGCGGACAGCTACAATGAGCAGTTCTTC.

J is TRBJ2-1 and V is TRBV7-9; D gene unclear. The germline V and J ends were trimmed by 5 bases and 0 bases, with 11 bases remaining between them. The CDR3 loop spans 15 amino acids. The germline V gene has CDR1 SEHNR and CDR2 FQNEAQ (reference sequence). CDR3: CASSPGRASYNEQFF. In DNA form, the CDR3 reads TGTGCCAGCAGCCCCGGCCGGGCCTCCTACAATGAGCAGTTCTTC. Looking up the rest from reference TRBV7-9 and TRBJ2-1 gives the full variable domain: DTGVSQNPRHKITKRGQNVTFRCDPISEHNRLYWYRQTLGQGPEFLTYFQNEAQLEKSRLLSDRFSAERPKGSFSTLEIQRTEQGDSAMYLCASSPGRASYNEQFFGPGTRLTVL.

The V and J genes are TRBV18 and TRBJ2-7; no reliable D call. The germline V gene encodes CDR1 KGHSH and CDR2 LQKENI. V shed 6 bases and J shed 2 bases, with 17 bases lying between them. This CDR3 comprises 15 residues. The CDR3 DNA is TGTGCCAGCTCCCCCGTAGGTGGAACACCCTACGAGCAGTACTTC. Its protein is CASSPVGGTPYEQYF.